A selection of T cell receptor beta chains follows, all from one sample in a study of T cell responses to AZD1222 COVID-19 vaccine. Method: immunoSEQ multiplex PCR; TCRdb's copy keeps in-frame clones and lacks some. There are about 130,000 clones in the sample; 89% occur only once, and about 1.4% lies in the top ten. The sequenced sample was peripheral blood, obtained on day 0 of AZD1222 vaccination. Source of these receptors: an adult in good health. Each CDR3 is given with its conserved first and last residue.

j_gene: TRBJ2-4
v_gene: TRBV9
CDR3aa: CASSVAGVAKNIQYF

j_gene: TRBJ2-7
v_gene: TRBV5-8
CDR3aa: CARIAGGEQYF

j_gene: TRBJ1-5
v_gene: TRBV6-1
CDR3aa: CASSEGAEQPQHF

j_gene: TRBJ2-3
v_gene: TRBV5-1
CDR3aa: CASSFAAGATDTQYF

j_gene: TRBJ2-7
v_gene: TRBV6-1
CDR3aa: CASSEGSEAYEQYF

j_gene: TRBJ1-5
v_gene: TRBV7-3
CDR3aa: CASSPTGGSNQPQHF

j_gene: TRBJ2-7
v_gene: TRBV30
CDR3aa: CAWNRREGYFEQYF

j_gene: TRBJ1-2
v_gene: TRBV4-1
CDR3aa: CASSPTEQGGYGYTF

j_gene: TRBJ1-1
v_gene: TRBV10-3
CDR3aa: CAIRDRYSGRNTEAFF

j_gene: TRBJ1-6
v_gene: TRBV10-3
CDR3aa: CAISIQGSSYNSPLHF

j_gene: TRBJ1-5
v_gene: TRBV27
CDR3aa: CASTTNQPQHF

j_gene: TRBJ1-1
v_gene: TRBV5-8
CDR3aa: CASSFWTGVMNTEAFF

j_gene: TRBJ2-5
v_gene: TRBV7-6
CDR3aa: CASSFDSGGVKTQYF

j_gene: TRBJ1-5
v_gene: TRBV24-1
CDR3aa: CATSDFGQGEQPQHF

j_gene: TRBJ2-7
v_gene: TRBV5-4
CDR3aa: CASSLLAGVIGEQYF

j_gene: TRBJ1-1
v_gene: TRBV28
CDR3aa: CASSVGSLTEAFF

j_gene: TRBJ2-7
v_gene: TRBV27
CDR3aa: CASSLTSGRNGPYEQYF

j_gene: TRBJ1-6
v_gene: TRBV19
CDR3aa: CASSNYRGPNSPLHF

j_gene: TRBJ2-2
v_gene: TRBV6-4
CDR3aa: CASSRIANTGELFF

j_gene: TRBJ1-5
v_gene: TRBV6-2/TRBV6-3
CDR3aa: CASSFDGTGQHF

j_gene: TRBJ2-1
v_gene: TRBV6-2/TRBV6-3
CDR3aa: CASSRTSGISYNEQFF

j_gene: TRBJ2-7
v_gene: TRBV9
CDR3aa: CASSVPLTSGEGYEQYF

j_gene: TRBJ2-4
v_gene: TRBV4-2
CDR3aa: CASSPRGAAKNIQYF

j_gene: TRBJ2-7
v_gene: TRBV12-2
CDR3aa: CASRFRYLDRAYEQYF

j_gene: TRBJ2-7
v_gene: TRBV10-2
CDR3aa: CASGLAGAYEQYF

j_gene: TRBJ2-3
v_gene: TRBV3-1/TRBV3-2
CDR3aa: CASSQRSSVQYF

j_gene: TRBJ2-1
v_gene: TRBV24-1
CDR3aa: CATSDRTISSYNEQFF

j_gene: TRBJ1-5
v_gene: TRBV15
CDR3aa: CATSRRGTDNQPQHF

j_gene: TRBJ2-7
v_gene: TRBV6-1
CDR3aa: CASSEAGTSGRASYEQYF

j_gene: TRBJ1-1
v_gene: TRBV6-5
CDR3aa: CASRAENTEAFF

j_gene: TRBJ2-7
v_gene: TRBV7-8
CDR3aa: CASSQGYYEQYF

j_gene: TRBJ1-4
v_gene: TRBV21-1
CDR3aa: CASSKMCRPNEKLFF

j_gene: TRBJ1-2
v_gene: TRBV3-1/TRBV3-2
CDR3aa: CASSQGGQGEGYTF

j_gene: TRBJ1-2
v_gene: TRBV28
CDR3aa: CASSSLLTQVDYGYTF

j_gene: TRBJ2-2
v_gene: TRBV7-9
CDR3aa: CASSLWEFSTGELFF

j_gene: TRBJ1-4
v_gene: TRBV27
CDR3aa: CASGRASLNEKLFF

j_gene: TRBJ2-5
v_gene: TRBV5-1
CDR3aa: CASSPGIGETQYF

j_gene: TRBJ2-7
v_gene: TRBV3-1/TRBV3-2
CDR3aa: CASSPLSGTREQYF

j_gene: TRBJ2-1
v_gene: TRBV28
CDR3aa: CASSLFGGLAGHEQFF

j_gene: TRBJ1-1
v_gene: TRBV11-1
CDR3aa: CASIGQGNTEAFF

j_gene: TRBJ2-7
v_gene: TRBV6-5
CDR3aa: CASSYGQGGEQYF

j_gene: TRBJ2-1
v_gene: TRBV10-3
CDR3aa: CAISRTGGLNEQFF

j_gene: TRBJ1-2
v_gene: TRBV5-1
CDR3aa: CASSRGDNYGYTF

j_gene: TRBJ1-1
v_gene: TRBV27
CDR3aa: CASSFSTGGWEAFF

j_gene: TRBJ1-5
v_gene: TRBV5-1
CDR3aa: CASSLVGAFNQPQHF

j_gene: TRBJ1-2
v_gene: TRBV6-4
CDR3aa: CASSGDSNYGYTF

j_gene: TRBJ2-1
v_gene: TRBV28
CDR3aa: CASSPPGSRTGNEQFF

j_gene: TRBJ2-7
v_gene: TRBV27
CDR3aa: CASSSPSGTGFDEQYF

j_gene: TRBJ2-7
v_gene: TRBV9
CDR3aa: CASSVNLAAYEQYF

j_gene: TRBJ1-1
v_gene: TRBV10-3
CDR3aa: CAISLPVPGAEAFF